The 17 T cell receptor beta chains given below trace back to one sample, sequenced in a study of blood T cell repertoires in COVID-19. TCRdb's table, derived via immunoSEQ multiplex PCR, lists solely in-frame clones and lacks some. The table has about 84,000 clones, under 85% seen once. The sequencing sample was made of peripheral blood. The receptors were gathered from a woman over 75 with acute or convalescent COVID-19.

The gene calls are TRBV19 and TRBJ2-3, with a weak D call TRBD2 (5 bases). V was pared by 5 bases and J by 0 bases, with 9 bases between. This CDR3 spans 14 amino acids. The germline V gene has CDR1 LNHDA and CDR2 SQIVND (reference sequence). Here the CDR3 DNA reads TGTGCCAGTAGTCTAGGCGGGAGCACAGATACGCAGTATTTT. As protein: CASSLGGSTDTQYF.

This chain connects TRBV12-3 or TRBV12-4 to TRBJ1-2; D unclear. The CDR3 extends over 13 amino acids. With 0 bases removed from V and 8 bases from J, the gap between germline ends came to 10 bases. CDR3 region: CASSLAAPRGYTF. As DNA, the CDR3 is TGTGCCAGCAGTTTAGCAGCCCCCCGGGGCTACACCTTC.

The chain carries TRBV13 and TRBJ1-5; 7 positions agree with TRBD1. The germline CDR1 and CDR2 sequences are PRHDT and FYEKMQ (reference sequence). V lost 2 bases, J lost 0 bases, and 7 bases stayed unmatched. The length of the CDR3 is 17 residues. CDR3 in DNA: TGTGCCAGCAGCTTATCCAGGGGGTTCTATAGCAATCAGCCCCAGCATTTT. This encodes CASSLSRGFYSNQPQHF.

This clone showed up just once. This chain uses TRBV5-8 with TRBJ2-3; tentative D call: TRBD2 (6 bases). The CDR3 is 15 amino acids. The V gene's germline CDR1 is SGHTS and CDR2 YDEGEE. V was clipped by 1 base and J by 6 bases, with 15 bases between them. The CDR3 DNA sequence: TGTGCCAGCAGCTTGACGGGAGTGGGGAGGGATACGCAGTATTTT. It specifies CASSLTGVGRDTQYF.

The rearrangement joins TRBV6-2 or TRBV6-3 to TRBJ1-1; D ambiguous. The V gene's germline CDR1 is MNHEY and CDR2 SVGEGT. Trimming removed 2 bases from V and 11 bases from J, with 12 bases in between. CDR3 length: 12 residues. CDR3 sequence (DNA): TGTGCCAGCAGTTACCCAGACCTGGAGGCTTTCTTT. Its protein product is CASSYPDLEAFF.

This clone was observed a few times. The chain employs TRBV13 and TRBJ2-7, with TRBD2 matching 7 bases. Germline V gene lookup returns CDR1 PRHDT and CDR2 FYEKMQ (reference sequence). There are 17 residues in the CDR3. J lost 3 bases, V lost 2 bases, and 13 bases had no gene match. CDR3 region: CASSLSIGGGPFYEQYF. The CDR3 nucleotides are TGTGCCAGCAGCTTAAGTATCGGGGGAGGGCCTTTCTACGAGCAGTACTTC.

The V and J genes are TRBV7-8 and TRBJ2-5, with D unresolved. The CDR3 length is 14 residues. Germline V CDR1 and CDR2: SGHVS, FQNEAQ. V was trimmed by 2 bases and J by 2 bases, leaving 9 bases between them. CDR3 amino acids: CASSLLSRQETQYF. The CDR3 bases are TGTGCCAGCAGCTTATTGTCCAGACAAGAGACCCAGTACTTC. Complete variable domain (other parts from reference TRBV7-8 and TRBJ2-5): GAGVSQSPRYKVAKRGQDVALRCDPISGHVSLFWYQQALGQGPEFLTYFQNEAQLDKSGLPSDRFFAERPEGSVSTLKIQRTQQEDSAVYLCASSLLSRQETQYFGPGTRLLVL.

The chain employs TRBV4-2 and TRBJ2-1, with TRBD1 identical over 9 bases. The ends lost 3 bases at V and 9 bases at J; junction bases unmatched: 12. The germline V gene encodes CDR1 LGHNA and CDR2 YNFKEQ. The CDR3 length is 16 residues. The CDR3 here is CASSHPPDRGRGEQFF. In DNA, the CDR3 is TGTGCCAGCAGCCATCCCCCGGACAGGGGCCGTGGTGAGCAGTTCTTC.

This clone was seen only a few times. The chain joins TRBV14 to TRBJ1-5; 11 bases match TRBD1. The CDR3 spans 20 residues. V shed 7 bases, J shed 4 bases, and the junction held 21 bases outside the gene matches. Germline assignment: CDR1 SGHDN and CDR2 FVKESK. The chain's CDR3 is CASNRRGTGGRGGRNQPQHF. The CDR3 DNA sequence: TGTGCCAGCAACCGCAGGGGGACAGGGGGAAGAGGTGGGAGAAATCAGCCCCAGCATTTT.

The rearrangement links TRBV5-1 to TRBJ2-1, with D possibly TRBD2 on 5 matching bases. V dropped 4 bases and J dropped 10 bases, with 15 bases sitting between them. Germline-derived CDR1 and CDR2 are SGHRS and YFSETQ. There are 13 residues in the CDR3. CDR3 loop: CASSATPSQEQFF. Here the CDR3 DNA reads TGCGCCAGCAGCGCAACCCCTAGCCAGGAGCAGTTCTTC.

This chain connects TRBV6-2 or TRBV6-3 to TRBJ2-1; 14 bases are a match to TRBD2. The CDR3 consists of 16 residues. V trimming: 6 bases; J trimming: 8 bases; junction bases outside the gene matches: 9. The germline V gene has CDR1 MNHEY and CDR2 SVGEGT. The CDR3 loop is CASSNPGTSGRDEQFF. DNA of the CDR3: TGTGCCAGCAGCAACCCCGGGACTAGCGGGAGAGATGAGCAGTTCTTC.

The chain links TRBV6-5 to TRBJ2-1; 11 nucleotides agree with TRBD2. The CDR3 loop spans 14 amino acids. Trimming at V came to 4 bases and at J to 5 bases, leaving 1 base not matched to a gene. From germline, CDR1 is MNHEY and CDR2 SVGAGI. The CDR3 coding sequence is TGTGCCAGCAGTTGGGGACTAGCGGACAATGAGCAGTTCTTC. Translation gives CASSWGLADNEQFF.

With respect to this clone: One junction end does not reproduce the germline sequence, and a read error may be involved. The chain recombines TRBV5-1 with TRBJ2-7; TRBD2 matches 7 bases. This CDR3 has 14 residues. CDR1 is SGHRS, CDR2 YFSETQ, per germline. As DNA, the CDR3 is TGCGCCAGCAGGCCTACTAGCGATTCCTCCGAGCAGTACTTC. Amino acids: CASRPTSDSSEQYF.

The chain employs TRBV4-1 and TRBJ1-1, with a weak D call TRBD1 (5 bases). V lost 4 bases to trimming and J lost 0 bases, with 12 bases between them. Germline CDR1 reads MGHRA; CDR2 reads YSYEKL. The length of the CDR3 is 15 residues. In nucleotides, the CDR3 is TGCGCCAGCAGCCGGGGCATTAACATGAACACTGAAGCTTTCTTT. It is translated as CASSRGINMNTEAFF.

The CDR3 DNA reads TGTGCCAGCAGGGGACAGTCGGATACGCAGTATTTT. It encodes CASRGQSDTQYF. V and J are TRBV11-2 and TRBJ2-3, with 7 bases identical to TRBD1. The CDR3 is 12 residues long. Germline V lookup: CDR1 SGHAT, CDR2 FQNNGV. Unmatched junction bases numbered 3, after V lost 6 bases and J lost 6 bases.

The chain links TRBV5-4 to TRBJ2-3; tentative D call: TRBD2 (5 bases). V lost 4 bases and J 0 bases, leaving 18 bases between the germline ends. The length of the CDR3 is 17 residues. CDR1 is SGHNT and CDR2 is YYREEE in the germline V gene (reference sequence). CDR3: CASSPGVAATSTDTQYF. The CDR3 coding sequence is TGTGCCAGCAGCCCCGGGGTAGCTGCCACTAGCACAGATACGCAGTATTTT.

The rearrangement uses TRBV6-2 or TRBV6-3 and TRBJ2-3, with 10 positions matching TRBD1. This CDR3 comprises 16 residues. Trimming took 2 bases from V and 6 from J; bases not matched to a gene: 8. Germline lookup yields CDR1 MNHEY and CDR2 SVGEGT. The CDR3 loop is CASSYRGQGQLDTQYF. As DNA, the CDR3 is TGTGCCAGCAGTTACCGGGGACAGGGGCAATTGGATACGCAGTATTTT.